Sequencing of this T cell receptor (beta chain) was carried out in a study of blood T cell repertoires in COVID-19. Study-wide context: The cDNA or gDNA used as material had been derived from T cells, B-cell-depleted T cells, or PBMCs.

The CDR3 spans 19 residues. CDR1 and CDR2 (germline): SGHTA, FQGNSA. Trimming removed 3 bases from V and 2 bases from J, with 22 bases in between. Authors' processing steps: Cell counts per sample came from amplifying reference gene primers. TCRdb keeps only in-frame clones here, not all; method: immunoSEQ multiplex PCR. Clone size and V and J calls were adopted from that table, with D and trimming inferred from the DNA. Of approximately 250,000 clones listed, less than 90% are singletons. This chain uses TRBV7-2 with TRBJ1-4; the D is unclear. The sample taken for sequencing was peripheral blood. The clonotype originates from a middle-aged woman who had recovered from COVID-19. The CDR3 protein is CASSLDGLVGLATNEKLFF. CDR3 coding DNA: TGTGCCAGCAGCTTGGACGGTTTAGTGGGGTTAGCGACTAATGAAAAACTGTTTTTT.